These 26 T cell receptor beta chains originate from one sample sequenced in a study of CD8+ T cells in alopecia areata. Extraction of RNA preceded its reverse transcription into cDNA, which served as the sequencing template. TCRdb's table, derived via immunoSEQ multiplex PCR, lists solely in-frame clones and lacks some. The sample has about 130,000 clones, about 46% seen once. This sample comprised CD8+ T cells sorted from blood, obtained at week 0. The receptors were sampled from a human donor with alopecia areata.

The chain carries TRBV11-2 and TRBJ2-7, with a possible D match to TRBD1 (5 bases). Germline CDR1 and CDR2: SGHAT and FQNNGV. V shed 4 bases and J shed 3 bases, with 10 bases lying between them. This CDR3 is built from 13 residues. The CDR3 region has the DNA TGTGCCAGCAGCTCTCAAGGGGTCTACGAGCAGTACTTC. Translated, it gives CASSSQGVYEQYF.

This clone came up a few times. The V gene is TRBV9, the J gene TRBJ2-7, with a tentative D call TRBD2 (5 bases). CDR1 and CDR2 (germline): SGDLS, YYNGEE. The V end was cut by 5 bases, the J end by 0 bases, with 12 bases between. The CDR3 is 14 amino acids. CDR3 in DNA: TGTGCCAGCAGTCTTGCCGGGGTCTCCTACGAGCAGTACTTC. Translated: CASSLAGVSYEQYF.

This clone has only a few counts. The chain recombines TRBV9 with TRBJ2-5; 9 positions agree with TRBD2. CDR1 and CDR2 from the germline V gene are SGDLS and YYNGEE. J was trimmed by 5 bases and V by 3 bases; bases with no gene match: 14. There are 17 residues in the CDR3. CDR3 nucleotides: TGTGCCAGCAGCGGCGAGGGCGGGGGGGCCTATCGTGAGACCCAGTACTTC. It yields the protein CASSGEGGGAYRETQYF.

V usage is TRBV27 and J usage is TRBJ2-3; TRBD2 might be the D (7 bases). The CDR3 is 14 amino acids. Deletions cut 2 bases from V and 5 bases from J, with 11 bases between. In germline, CDR1 is MNHEY, CDR2 SMNVEV (reference sequence). The CDR3 DNA follows: TGTGCCAGCAGTTTAGTGGGGGGGCAAGATACGCAGTATTTT. Translated: CASSLVGGQDTQYF.

This clone was observed once. This chain connects TRBV30 to TRBJ1-1, with TRBD1 matching 11 bases. The germline gives CDR1 GTSNPN, CDR2 SVGIG (reference sequence). The trim removed 4 bases at V and 4 bases at J, leaving 2 bases unmatched. This CDR3 comprises 13 residues. The CDR3 coding sequence is TGTGCCTGGACCGGGACAGGGGGCACTGAAGCTTTCTTT. It yields the protein CAWTGTGGTEAFF.

The J gene is TRBJ2-1, the V gene TRBV4-1; 10 bases map to TRBD1. Germline CDR1 reads MGHRA; CDR2 reads YSYEKL. The CDR3 totals 17 residues. Trimming removed 3 bases from V and 3 bases from J; junction bases left unmatched: 8. The CDR3 sequence: CASSHPGTGEGYNEQFF. The CDR3 DNA reads as TGCGCCAGCAGCCATCCCGGGACAGGGGAGGGCTACAATGAGCAGTTCTTC.

The chain is built from TRBV7-6 and TRBJ2-1; D is possibly TRBD2 (7 bases). Germline lookup yields CDR1 SGHVS and CDR2 FNYEAQ. V dropped 4 bases and J dropped 5 bases, with 12 bases sitting between them. The CDR3 runs 14 residues. This chain's CDR3 is CASSSGGLDNEQFF. CDR3 in DNA: TGTGCCAGCAGCTCCGGGGGGCTAGACAATGAGCAGTTCTTC.

In this sample, this clone turned up a few times. Here the CDR3 DNA reads TGTGCCAGCAGCGCCGACAGGGACGGCGGGGAGCTGTTTTTT. This translates into CASSADRDGGELFF. J is TRBJ2-2 and V is TRBV13; TRBD1 aligns across 7 bases. CDR1 and CDR2 (germline): PRHDT, FYEKMQ (reference sequence). This CDR3 spans 14 amino acids. Unmatched junction bases numbered 7, after V lost 5 bases and J lost 7 bases.

This clone was detected a few times. The chain carries TRBV29-1 and TRBJ2-4; 8 bases map to TRBD1. There are 12 residues in the CDR3. J was trimmed by 6 bases and V by 4 bases; bases with no gene match: 2. Germline CDR1 SQVTM, CDR2 ANQGSEA. CDR3 residues: CSVVGQGNIQYF. CDR3 nucleotides: TGCAGCGTTGTTGGACAGGGAAACATTCAGTACTTC. The complete variable domain, with remaining parts taken from reference TRBV29-1 and TRBJ2-4, reads SAVISQKPSRDICQRGTSLTIQCQVDSQVTMMFWYRQQPGQSLTLIATANQGSEATYESGFVIDKFPISRPNLTFSTLTVSNMSPEDSSIYLCSVVGQGNIQYFGAGTRLSVL.

This clone was counted a few times. The chain recombines TRBV19 with TRBJ1-5, with TRBD1 matching over 8 bases. V trimming: 6 bases; J trimming: 5 bases; junction bases outside the gene matches: 9. The CDR3 length is 15 residues. Germline assignment: CDR1 LNHDA and CDR2 SQIVND (reference sequence). DNA of the CDR3: TGTGCCAGTAGCAAGGACAGGGAGGGAGATCAGCCCCAGCATTTT. It is translated as CASSKDREGDQPQHF.

V usage is TRBV29-1 and J usage is TRBJ1-3, with TRBD1 matching 8 bases. The CDR3 extends over 15 amino acids. The J segment lost 4 bases and the V segment lost 7 bases, leaving 12 bases of the junction unmatched. Germline assignment: CDR1 SQVTM and CDR2 ANQGSEA. The CDR3 here is CSAGGDWTGGNTIYF. The CDR3 DNA sequence: TGCAGCGCCGGTGGAGACTGGACAGGGGGAAACACCATATATTTT.

The sample holds a few counts of this clone. The rearrangement joins TRBV29-1 to TRBJ2-7; perhaps TRBD2 as D (5 bases). The CDR3 is 13 residues long. The ends were cut back, 7 bases at V and 0 bases at J, with 13 bases in the middle. Germline V lookup: CDR1 SQVTM, CDR2 ANQGSEA. CDR3 coding DNA: TGCAGCGCCGGCCCGGGGAGCTCCTACGAGCAGTACTTC. Amino acid sequence: CSAGPGSSYEQYF.

This clone was seen a few times. This chain links TRBV29-1 with TRBJ2-3; TRBD2 matches 7 bases. Germline values: CDR1 SQVTM, CDR2 ANQGSEA. The CDR3 consists of 14 residues. Here the CDR3 DNA reads TGCAGTCATTTAGGGCGGGGGAGCACAGATACGCAGTATTTT. Amino acids: CSHLGRGSTDTQYF.

This clone was seen repeatedly, ten times or more. This rearrangement joins TRBV7-9 to TRBJ1-5; 7 bases are shared with TRBD1. The V gene's germline CDR1 is SEHNR and CDR2 FQNEAQ (reference sequence). The CDR3 totals 14 residues. The V and J ends lost 4 bases and 4 bases, in that order; junction bases with no gene match: 4. The CDR3 region is CASSYGTANQPQHF. Here the CDR3 DNA reads TGTGCCAGCAGCTACGGGACAGCTAATCAGCCCCAGCATTTT.

The chain couples TRBV4-1 to TRBJ2-3; D is uncertain. This CDR3 spans 14 amino acids. Per germline, CDR1 MGHRA and CDR2 YSYEKL. V lost 1 base and J lost 6, with 11 bases in between. The CDR3 protein is CASSQVAHSDTQYF. The CDR3 DNA reads as TGCGCCAGCAGCCAAGTGGCGCATTCGGATACGCAGTATTTT.

The V call is TRBV27, the J call TRBJ1-5; no clear D gene. The length of the CDR3 is 12 residues. V gave up 6 bases and J gave up 7 bases, with 10 bases separating them. Germline loops: CDR1 MNHEY, CDR2 SMNVEV (reference sequence). CDR3 amino acids: CASSLIGQPQHF. CDR3 DNA: TGTGCCAGCAGCCTTATAGGCCAGCCCCAGCATTTT.

The chain is built from TRBV30 and TRBJ1-5; D is unresolved. The CDR3 consists of 15 residues. V gave up 0 bases and J gave up 0 bases, with 9 bases separating them. The germline CDR1 and CDR2 sequences are GTSNPN and SVGIG (reference sequence). CDR3 loop: CAWSVYSNSNQPQHF. DNA of the CDR3: TGTGCCTGGAGTGTATACAGCAATAGCAATCAGCCCCAGCATTTT.

The V gene is TRBV6-6, the J gene TRBJ1-1, with D unclear. The CDR3 sequence is 14 residues long. V was clipped by 2 bases and J by 3 bases, with 10 bases between them. Germline values: CDR1 MNHNY, CDR2 SVGAGI (reference sequence). The CDR3 DNA sequence: TGTGCCAGCAGTTACGCGGCGCAAGACACTGAAGCTTTCTTT. This translates into CASSYAAQDTEAFF.

The chain has TRBV5-6 and TRBJ1-1, with 7 nucleotides matching TRBD1. V lost 0 bases, J lost 1 base, and 9 bases stayed unmatched. The CDR3 loop spans 17 amino acids. Germline CDR1 and CDR2: SGHDT and YYEEEE. CDR3 in amino acids: CASSLELLGQKNTEAFF. CDR3 sequence (DNA): TGTGCCAGCAGCTTGGAATTATTGGGACAGAAGAACACTGAAGCTTTCTTT.

This chain joins TRBV29-1 and TRBJ1-1, with a possible D match to TRBD1 (5 bases). Per the germline V gene, CDR1 is SQVTM and CDR2 is ANQGSEA. CDR3 size: 12 residues. Deletions cut 2 bases from V and 4 bases from J, with 8 bases between. CDR3 protein: CSVERQSTEAFF. The CDR3 nucleotides are TGCAGCGTTGAACGACAGAGCACTGAAGCTTTCTTT.

This clone showed up just a few times. J is TRBJ2-7 and V is TRBV19; weak D call: TRBD1 (5 bases). Germline V gene lookup returns CDR1 LNHDA and CDR2 SQIVND (reference sequence). The V end lost 3 bases, the J end lost 3 bases, and 9 bases lay between the germline ends. The CDR3 covers 13 residues. This CDR3 reads CASSIGQGYEQYF. Here the CDR3 DNA reads TGTGCCAGTAGTATCGGTCAGGGCTACGAGCAGTACTTC.

The chain links TRBV18 to TRBJ2-5, with D possibly matching TRBD1 (6 bases). CDR1 is KGHSH, CDR2 LQKENI, per germline. Trimming took off 5 bases at V and 2 bases at J, with 12 bases between the two ends. The CDR3 covers 14 residues. The CDR3 protein is CASSSRQGQETQYF. In DNA, the CDR3 is TGTGCCAGCTCATCCCGCCAGGGGCAAGAGACCCAGTACTTC.

The V call is TRBV5-6, the J call TRBJ2-5; 7 bases agree with TRBD1. The germline CDR1 and CDR2 sequences are SGHDT and YYEEEE. This CDR3 comprises 16 residues. V shed 0 bases, J shed 4 bases, and the junction held 9 bases outside the gene matches. This CDR3 reads CASSLADRVVGETQYF. CDR3 nucleotides: TGTGCCAGCAGCTTGGCCGACAGGGTAGTTGGAGAGACCCAGTACTTC. Full variable domain (missing parts from reference TRBV5-6 and TRBJ2-5): DAGVTQSPTHLIKTRGQQVTLRCSPKSGHDTVSWYQQALGQGPQFIFQYYEEEERQRGNFPDRFSGHQFPNYSSELNVNALLLGDSALYLCASSLADRVVGETQYFGPGTRLLVL.

The genes are TRBV30 and TRBJ2-7, with 7 bases lining up with TRBD1. The CDR3 runs 16 residues. Germline V gene data show CDR1 as GTSNPN and CDR2 as SVGIG (reference sequence). Trimming removed 1 base from V and 3 bases from J; junction bases left unmatched: 12. Here the CDR3 DNA reads TGTGCCTGGAGTGCCCAAGGACAGGATTTTTACTACGAGCAGTACTTC. It specifies CAWSAQGQDFYYEQYF.

V usage is TRBV5-6 and J usage is TRBJ1-4; tentatively, D is TRBD1 (6 bases). Germline CDR1 is SGHDT and CDR2 is YYEEEE. The CDR3 is 14 amino acids. V dropped 3 bases and J dropped 8 bases, with 14 bases sitting between them. The CDR3 nucleotides read TGTGCCAGCAGCTACATGACAGGATTCGAAAAACTGTTTTTT. It specifies CASSYMTGFEKLFF.

The chain combines TRBV4-1 with TRBJ1-5; no clear D. Trimming removed 1 base from V and 3 bases from J, with 7 bases in between. CDR3 length: 14 amino acids. The germline V gene encodes CDR1 MGHRA and CDR2 YSYEKL. CDR3 DNA sequence: TGCGCCAGCAGCCAAGGCCCAGTCAATCAGCCCCAGCATTTT. Encoded protein: CASSQGPVNQPQHF.